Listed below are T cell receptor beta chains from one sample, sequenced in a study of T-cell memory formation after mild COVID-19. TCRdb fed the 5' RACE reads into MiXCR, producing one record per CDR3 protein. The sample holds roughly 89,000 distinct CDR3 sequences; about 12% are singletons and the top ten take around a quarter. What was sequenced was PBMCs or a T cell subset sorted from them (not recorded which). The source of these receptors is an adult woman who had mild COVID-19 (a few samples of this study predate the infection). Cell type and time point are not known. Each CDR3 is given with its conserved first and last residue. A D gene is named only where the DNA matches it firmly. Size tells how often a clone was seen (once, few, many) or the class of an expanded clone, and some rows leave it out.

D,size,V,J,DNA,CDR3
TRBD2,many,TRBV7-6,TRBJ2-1,TGTGCCAGCAGCTTTGGGGGGAGGGCCGATGAGCAGTTCTTC,CASSFGGRADEQFF
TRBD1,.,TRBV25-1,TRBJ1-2,TGTGCCAGCAGACAGGGGACTGACGGCTACACCTTC,CASRQGTDGYTF
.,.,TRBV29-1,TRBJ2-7,TGCAGCTCAATAGACAGCTCCTACGAGCAGTACTTC,CSSIDSSYEQYF
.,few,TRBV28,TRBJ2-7,TGTGCCAGCAGTTTACCCTCGTTAAGGGCGAGGGACTACGAGCAGTACTTC,CASSLPSLRARDYEQYF
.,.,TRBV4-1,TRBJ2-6,TGCGCCAGCAGCCCGCCAGCATCTGGGTCCCTAGCTGGGGCCAACGTCCTGACTTTC,CASSPPASGSLAGANVLTF
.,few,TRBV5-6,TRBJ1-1,TGTGCCAGCAGCTTGCCCATGAACACTGAAGCTTTCTTT,CASSLPMNTEAFF
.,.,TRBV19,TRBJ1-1,TGTGCCAGTAGCGAAGTGGCGTCCACTGAAGCTTTCTTT,CASSEVASTEAFF
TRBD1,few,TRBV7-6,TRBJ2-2,TGTGCCAGCAGCTTGGGGACAGATCCTTCCGGGGAGCTGTTTTTT,CASSLGTDPSGELFF
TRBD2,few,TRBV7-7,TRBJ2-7,TGTGCTAGCAGCTCCGGGACTAGCGGCTACGAGCAGTACTTC,CASSSGTSGYEQYF
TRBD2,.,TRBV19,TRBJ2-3,TGTGCCAGTAGTATGAGGGGAGGGGCCGCAGATACGCAGTATTTT,CASSMRGGAADTQYF
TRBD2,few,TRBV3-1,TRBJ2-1,TGTGCCAGCAGCCCTAAACCGGGACTAGGCTCCTACAATGAGCAGTTCTTC,CASSPKPGLGSYNEQFF
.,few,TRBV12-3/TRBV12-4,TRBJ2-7,TGTGCCAGCAGTTTACACCACCCAGGGCGGGCCGAGCAGTACTTC,CASSLHHPGRAEQYF
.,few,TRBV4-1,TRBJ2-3,TGCGCCAGCAGCCAAGATCAGCGTGCGCAGTATTTT,CASSQDQRAQYF
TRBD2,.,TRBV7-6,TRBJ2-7,TGTGCCAGCAGTCCTCCGGGAGGGAGGACCTACGAGCAGTACTTC,CASSPPGGRTYEQYF
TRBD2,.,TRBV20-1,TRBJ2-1,TGCAGTGCTAGAGTCCCTAGCGGGAGTTACAATGAGCAGTTCTTC,CSARVPSGSYNEQFF
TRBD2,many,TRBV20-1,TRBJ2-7,TGCAGTGCCGGGACTAGCGGACCCTACGAGCAGTACTTC,CSAGTSGPYEQYF
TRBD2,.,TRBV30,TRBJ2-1,TGTGCCTGGCAACTAGCGGGGGTTTACAATGAGCAGTTCTTC,CAWQLAGVYNEQFF
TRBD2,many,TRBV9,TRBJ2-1,TGTGCCAGCAGCGGGGATGGGGACTATGGCGATGAGCAGTTCTTC,CASSGDGDYGDEQFF
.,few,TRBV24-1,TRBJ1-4,TGTGCCACCAGTGACTCAGACAGGAATGAAAAACTGTTTTTT,CATSDSDRNEKLFF
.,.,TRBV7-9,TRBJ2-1,TGTGCCAGCAGCTTAGGTAAAGTTGTCGGCCTCTCCTACAATGAGCAGTTCTTC,CASSLGKVVGLSYNEQFF
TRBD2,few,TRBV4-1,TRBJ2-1,TGCGCCAGCAGCCAAATCGGGAGGAAACCTGAGCAGTTCTTC,CASSQIGRKPEQFF
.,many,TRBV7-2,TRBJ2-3,TGTGCCAGCAGCCAGGGTTTGAGGACAGATACGCAGTATTTT,CASSQGLRTDTQYF
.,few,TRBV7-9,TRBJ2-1,TGTGCCAGCAGCTTAGGGGTTAGCGGCACCCACAATGAGCAGTTCTTC,CASSLGVSGTHNEQFF
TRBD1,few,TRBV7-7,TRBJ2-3,TGTGCTAGCAGCCTCCGGGACAGGCGTAATAAAATCACAGATACGCAGTATTTT,CASSLRDRRNKITDTQYF
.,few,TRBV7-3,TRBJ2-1,TGTGCCAGCAGCGAATCAGGCACTACCGCCTACAATGAGCAGTTCTTC,CASSESGTTAYNEQFF
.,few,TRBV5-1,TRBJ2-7,TGCGCCAGCAGCAAGGACCGCCACTACGAGCAGTACTTC,CASSKDRHYEQYF
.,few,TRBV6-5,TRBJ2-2,TGTGCCAGCAGTACGGGACAGAACACCGGGGAGCTGTTTTTT,CASSTGQNTGELFF
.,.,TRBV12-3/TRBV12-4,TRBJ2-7,TGTGCCAGCAGTTTGCAGGGGTCGTCCTACGAGCAGTACTTC,CASSLQGSSYEQYF
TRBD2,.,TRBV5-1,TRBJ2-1,TGCGCCAGCAGCTTCACGGGGGGGAGGAATGAGCAGTTCTTC,CASSFTGGRNEQFF
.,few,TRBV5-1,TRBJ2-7,TGCGCCAGCAGCTGGGGGACGGAGTCTTACGAGCAGTACTTC,CASSWGTESYEQYF
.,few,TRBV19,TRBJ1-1,TGTGCCAGTAATCAGAACACTGAAGCTTTCTTT,CASNQNTEAFF
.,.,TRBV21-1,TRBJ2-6,TGTGCCAGCAGCAAGGGAGGGGGAACTGGGGCCAACGTCCTGACTTTC,CASSKGGGTGANVLTF
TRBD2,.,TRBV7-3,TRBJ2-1,TGTGCCAGCAGCCTCCCGGGGGGGAATGAGCAGTTCTTC,CASSLPGGNEQFF
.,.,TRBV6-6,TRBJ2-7,TGTGCCAGCAGTTACTCTCCTTACGAGCAGTACTTC,CASSYSPYEQYF
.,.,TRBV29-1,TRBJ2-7,TGCAGCGTAGGGACAAGTCCAGATCACGAGCAGTACTTC,CSVGTSPDHEQYF
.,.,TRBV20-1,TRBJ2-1,TGCAGTGGCCTCTCCCCAGGACTACAGTCCTACAATGAGCAGTTCTTC,CSGLSPGLQSYNEQFF
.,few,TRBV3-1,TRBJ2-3,TGTGCCAGCAGCCTTGAATGGAATACGCAGTATTTT,CASSLEWNTQYF
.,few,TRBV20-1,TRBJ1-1,TGCAGTGCTCTCGGTCCGTCGGGTATGAACACTGAAGCTTTCTTT,CSALGPSGMNTEAFF
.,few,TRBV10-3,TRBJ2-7,TGTGCCATCAGTGACCTTGAGGGGTCCGGCGAGCAGTACTTC,CAISDLEGSGEQYF
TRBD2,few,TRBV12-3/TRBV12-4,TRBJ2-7,TGTGCCAGCAGTAGGACTAGCGGGAGGATCTACGAGCAGTACTTC,CASSRTSGRIYEQYF
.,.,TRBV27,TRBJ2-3,TGTGCCAGCTACGGGACTTTTGGTGGAGATACGCAGTATTTT,CASYGTFGGDTQYF
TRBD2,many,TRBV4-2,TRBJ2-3,TGTGCCAGCAGCCAAGATAGTAGCGGGAGGGGAGCTACGCAGTATTTT,CASSQDSSGRGATQYF
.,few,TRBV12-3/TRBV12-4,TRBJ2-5,TGTGCCAGCAGTTTTCGGGGGCGCAACCAAGAGACCCAGTACTTC,CASSFRGRNQETQYF
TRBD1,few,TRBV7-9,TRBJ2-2,TGTGCCAGCAGCTTAGGGACAGGGGACACCGGGGAGCTGTTTTTT,CASSLGTGDTGELFF
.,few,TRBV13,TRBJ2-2,TGTGCCAGCAGCTTAGAGAGGGTCACCGGGGAGCTGTTTTTT,CASSLERVTGELFF
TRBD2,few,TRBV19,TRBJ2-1,TGTGCCAGTAGCCTCGGACTAGCGGGAGCCAATGAGCAGTTCTTC,CASSLGLAGANEQFF
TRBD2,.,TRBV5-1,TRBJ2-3,TGCGCCAGCAGCTTGGGACTAGCGGAACTCACAGATACGCAGTATTTT,CASSLGLAELTDTQYF
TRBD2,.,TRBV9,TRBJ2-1,TGTGCCAGCAGCGTATCTAGCGGGGGAGGCAATGAGCAGTTCTTC,CASSVSSGGGNEQFF
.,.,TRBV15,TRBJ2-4,TGTGCCACCAGCAGAGTGGGGGAAAACATTCAGTACTTC,CATSRVGENIQYF
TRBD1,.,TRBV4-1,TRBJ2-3,TGCGCCAGCAGCCAGATCCCGGGACAGGGCACAGATACGCAGTATTTT,CASSQIPGQGTDTQYF
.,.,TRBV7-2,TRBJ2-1,TGTGCCAGCAGCTTAGCGTCGGCAAACAATGAGCAGTTCTTC,CASSLASANNEQFF
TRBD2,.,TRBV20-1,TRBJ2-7,TGCAGTGCTCGGACCGAGCGGGGGGGAATCTACGAGCAGTACTTC,CSARTERGGIYEQYF
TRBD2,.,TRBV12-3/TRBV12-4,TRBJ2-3,TGTGCCAGCGAAGCGGGAGGGCCAAGCACAGATACGCAGTATTTT,CASEAGGPSTDTQYF
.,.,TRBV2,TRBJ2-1,TGTGCCAGCAGAATAGACTCGGGCGACAATGAGCAGTTCTTC,CASRIDSGDNEQFF
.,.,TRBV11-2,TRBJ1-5,TGTGCCAGCAGCTTAGATGGCCTATTATCAGCCCGGCATTTT,CASSLDGLLSARHF